Sequencing of this TCR beta chain was carried out in a study of CD8+ T cells in alopecia areata. Overall study: At a dose of 5 to 10 mg twice daily, oral tofacitinib was given to treated patients. General study findings and limits: Tofacitinib significantly decreased scalp clonality and expanded CD8+ clones among top 100.

Noted treatment: oral pan-JAK inhibitor, 5-10 mg twice daily. Samples from alopecia areata patients were lesional scalp punch biopsies and peripheral blood. CD4+ and CD8+ T cells were sorted from PBMCs stained for CD3, CD4 and CD8. This clone was seen only a few times. As yet, its antigen is unknown. CDR3 length equals 16 residues. V lost 4 bases and J lost 5; bases outside the gene matches: 9. CDR1 and CDR2 (germline): KGHSH, LQKENI. cDNA reverse transcribed from extracted RNA served as the sequencing template. Assay: immunoSEQ multiplex PCR; the TCRdb copy retains only in-frame clones and omits some. The profile covers about 180,000 clones, with about 61% appearing a single time and roughly 17% taken by the ten largest.

The material sequenced was CD4+ T cells sorted from blood, taken at week 56, from a patient treated with tofacitinib. The sequence was obtained from a human donor with alopecia areata. The chain joins TRBV18 to TRBJ1-4; 8 bases agree with TRBD1. The CDR3, as DNA: TGTGCCAGCTCACAAGCCCGGGACAGGCTAAATGAAAAACTGTTTTTT. It specifies CASSQARDRLNEKLFF.